Following are 27 T cell receptor beta chains from one sample sequenced in a study of blood T cell repertoires in COVID-19. Here immunoSEQ multiplex PCR was the method, and the copy in TCRdb shows in-frame clones only, minus some. The profile covers about 260,000 clones, with about 89% appearing a single time and approximately 1.5% taken by the ten largest. Sequenced input: peripheral blood. These receptors were obtained from a woman aged 40 to 55 who had recovered from COVID-19.

The V call is TRBV19, the J call TRBJ1-3, with 7 bases matching TRBD1. The ends lost 6 bases at V and 4 bases at J; junction bases unmatched: 3. The CDR3 totals 13 residues. In germline, CDR1 is LNHDA, CDR2 SQIVND (reference sequence). The CDR3 sequence: CASRRQGGNTIYF. CDR3 nucleotide sequence: TGTGCCAGTAGAAGACAGGGAGGAAACACCATATATTTT.

This chain connects TRBV4-1 to TRBJ2-3; 12 bases match TRBD2. This CDR3 has 16 amino acids. The J segment lost 4 bases and the V segment lost 4 bases, leaving 6 bases of the junction unmatched. Germline V CDR1 and CDR2: MGHRA, YSYEKL. As DNA, the CDR3 is TGCGCCAGCAGCCCCCTGACTAGCGGGGGATCAGATACGCAGTATTTT. Amino acids: CASSPLTSGGSDTQYF.

As concerns this clone: No DNA is shown, since the ends of the CDR3 on it are uncertain; the CDR3 is the one TCRdb lists. This rearrangement joins TRBV19 to TRBJ2-5; the D call of TRBD2 is as the table states it, not checked on the DNA. Both ends counted, the CDR3 spans 14 residues. Germline loops: CDR1 LNHDA, CDR2 SQIVND (reference sequence). This CDR3 reads CASTTVEGQETQYF.

The V call is TRBV6-2 or TRBV6-3, the J call TRBJ2-3; D perhaps matches TRBD2 (5 bases). The length of the CDR3 is 16 residues. Trimming pared 1 base from V and 6 bases from J, leaving 17 bases between. Germline V gives CDR1 MNHEY, CDR2 SVGEGT. In DNA form, the CDR3 reads TGTGCCAGCAGTTACTATCCCGGGTCCGGCGGGGATACGCAGTATTTT. It translates to CASSYYPGSGGDTQYF.

The rearrangement uses TRBV5-8 and TRBJ2-3; TRBD2 aligns across 8 bases. The CDR3 loop spans 18 amino acids. Per the germline V gene, CDR1 is SGHTS and CDR2 is YDEGEE. V trimming: 0 bases; J trimming: 4 bases; junction bases outside the gene matches: 13. CDR3 residues: CASSLAYRRGGKADTQYF. The CDR3 nucleotides read TGTGCCAGCAGCTTGGCCTATCGCCGGGGGGGCAAAGCAGATACGCAGTATTTT.

This chain connects TRBV15 to TRBJ2-2, with D uncertain. Trimming took 1 base from V and 5 from J, leaving 14 bases between them. Germline V CDR1 and CDR2: LNHNV, YYDKDF (reference sequence). The CDR3 length is 16 residues. The CDR3 DNA reads as TGTGCCACCAGCAGAGCCCGACCGCGGTGGACCGGGGAGCTGTTTTTT. Translating gives CATSRARPRWTGELFF.

The chain employs TRBV28 and TRBJ1-5; D perhaps matches TRBD1 (5 bases). CDR1 is MDHEN and CDR2 is SYDVKM in the germline V gene. Trimming removed 5 bases from V and 1 base from J, with 12 bases in between. This CDR3 contains 15 residues. CDR3 sequence: CASSQGGWSNQPQHF. CDR3 nucleotide sequence: TGTGCCAGCAGTCAGGGCGGTTGGAGCAATCAGCCCCAGCATTTT.

The chain employs TRBV30 and TRBJ2-2; D is possibly TRBD1 (5 bases). The CDR3 totals 15 residues. In germline, CDR1 is GTSNPN, CDR2 SVGIG (reference sequence). V lost 4 bases to trimming and J lost 3 bases, with 15 bases between them. The CDR3 DNA reads TGTGCCTGGAATCATAGGTTAGGGGACACCGGGGAGCTGTTTTTT. Translating gives CAWNHRLGDTGELFF.

The rearrangement uses TRBV4-3 and TRBJ2-7; D gene unclear. Trimming pared 10 bases from V and 5 bases from J, leaving 18 bases between. The CDR3 has 13 residues. Germline CDR1 and CDR2: LGHNA and YSLEER. CDR3 sequence (DNA): TGCGCCACCTTCCGCGAGGAGTTCCACGAGCAGTACTTC. The encoded protein is CATFREEFHEQYF.

This chain joins TRBV2 and TRBJ1-1, with D possibly TRBD1 on 6 matching bases. V was shortened by 4 bases and J by 1 base, with 10 bases between the two germline ends. The CDR3 spans 14 residues. Germline CDR1 reads SNHLY; CDR2 reads FYNNEI. CDR3 loop: CASSVDRRNTEAFF. In DNA, the CDR3 is TGTGCCAGCAGTGTTGACAGGCGGAACACTGAAGCTTTCTTT.

CDR3 amino acids: CASIQRGHERQYF. In DNA, the CDR3 is TGTGCCAGCATCCAGCGGGGCCACGAGCGGCAGTACTTC. The chain couples TRBV6-5 to TRBJ2-7; 7 bases match TRBD2. In germline, CDR1 is MNHEY, CDR2 SVGAGI. This CDR3 is built from 13 residues. Trimming cost V 7 bases and J 9 bases; bases outside gene matches: 12.

This rearrangement joins TRBV2 to TRBJ1-6, with D possibly being TRBD1 (5 bases). Trimming took off 10 bases at V and 10 bases at J, with 17 bases between the two ends. This CDR3 has 13 amino acids. The V gene's germline CDR1 is SNHLY and CDR2 FYNNEI. The CDR3 sequence is CATQGSFGSPLHF. The CDR3 DNA follows: TGTGCCACTCAGGGAAGTTTCGGCTCACCCCTCCACTTT.

CDR3 region: CASSVGGGADEQFF. The CDR3 DNA reads TGCGCCAGTAGCGTCGGCGGGGGGGCCGATGAGCAGTTCTTC. This chain connects TRBV5-1 to TRBJ2-1; 9 positions agree with TRBD2. V trimming: 8 bases; J trimming: 8 bases; junction bases outside the gene matches: 11. CDR1 SGHRS and CDR2 YFSETQ come from the germline V gene. This CDR3 is 14 amino acids long.

As for this clone: Other nucleotide sequences from this sample produce the same CDR3. The chain recombines TRBV5-4 with TRBJ2-1; D may be TRBD2 (5 bases). The CDR3 consists of 14 residues. Trimming removed 1 base at V and 4 bases at J, with 9 bases between. Per germline, CDR1 SGHNT and CDR2 YYREEE (reference sequence). CDR3 amino acids: CASSLSSGYNEQFF. In DNA, the CDR3 is TGTGCCAGCAGCTTGTCATCGGGGTACAATGAGCAGTTCTTC.

The V and J genes are TRBV9 and TRBJ2-7; 8 nucleotides line up with TRBD1. The CDR3 has 14 residues. Germline lookup yields CDR1 SGDLS and CDR2 YYNGEE. The J segment lost 6 bases and the V segment lost 4 bases, leaving 9 bases of the junction unmatched. CDR3 sequence: CASSPRTGTGEQYF. CDR3 in DNA: TGTGCCAGCAGCCCGAGGACAGGGACGGGCGAGCAGTACTTC.

The chain is built from TRBV18 and TRBJ2-7; D may be TRBD1 (6 bases). Germline V gene lookup returns CDR1 KGHSH and CDR2 LQKENI. The CDR3 loop spans 16 amino acids. V lost 1 base, J lost 6 bases, and 19 bases lay in between. CDR3: CASSPLTGWGLLEQYF. The DNA of the CDR3 is TGTGCCAGCTCACCACTTACAGGGTGGGGTCTACTCGAGCAGTACTTC.

The chain employs TRBV12-3 or TRBV12-4 and TRBJ1-1; D unresolved. This CDR3 has 11 amino acids. The V gene lost 8 bases and the J gene lost 6 bases, with 10 bases spanning the gap. CDR3 in amino acids: CASGAWAEAFF. CDR3 coding DNA: TGTGCCAGCGGAGCGTGGGCTGAAGCTTTCTTT.

The CDR3 loop is CASSQGWTGQETQYF. CDR3 DNA sequence: TGTGCCAGCAGCCAAGGATGGACAGGGCAAGAGACCCAGTACTTC. V and J are TRBV3-1 (or the pseudogene TRBV3-2) and TRBJ2-5; 8 nucleotides agree with TRBD1. The ends lost 1 base at V and 2 bases at J; junction bases unmatched: 3. This CDR3 spans 15 amino acids. CDR1 LGHDT and CDR2 YNNKEL come from the germline V gene (reference sequence).

This rearrangement joins TRBV15 to TRBJ2-5; 8 nucleotides align to TRBD1. Germline V gene sequence: CDR1 LNHNV, CDR2 YYDKDF (reference sequence). J was trimmed by 5 bases and V by 0 bases; bases with no gene match: 5. The CDR3 length is 15 residues. The CDR3 coding sequence is TGTGCCACCAGCAGAGATAACACAGGGGGGGAGACCCAGTACTTC. This translates into CATSRDNTGGETQYF.

V and J are TRBV30 and TRBJ1-1; tentative D call: TRBD1 (6 bases). V was trimmed by 5 bases and J by 1 base, leaving 11 bases between them. Per the germline V gene, CDR1 is GTSNPN and CDR2 is SVGIG (reference sequence). The CDR3 length is 13 residues. Here the CDR3 reads CAWSGHWNTEAFF. The CDR3, as DNA: TGTGCCTGGTCGGGACATTGGAACACTGAAGCTTTCTTT.

The chain uses TRBV27 and TRBJ2-1; TRBD2 aligns across 8 bases. This CDR3 has 16 amino acids. From germline, CDR1 is MNHEY and CDR2 SMNVEV (reference sequence). V shed 5 bases, J shed 0 bases, and the junction held 6 bases outside the gene matches. CDR3 region: CASSPVAGSSYNEQFF. The CDR3 DNA reads as TGTGCCAGCAGTCCTGTAGCGGGAAGCTCCTACAATGAGCAGTTCTTC.

This chain links TRBV6-2 or TRBV6-3 with TRBJ1-1, with unresolved D. Germline lookup yields CDR1 MNHEY and CDR2 SVGEGT. V was trimmed by 2 bases and J by 1 base, leaving 2 bases between them. The CDR3 totals 12 residues. The CDR3 loop reads CASSYQNTEAFF. The CDR3 DNA follows: TGTGCCAGCAGTTACCAGAACACTGAAGCTTTCTTT.

CDR3 bases: TGCGCCAGCAGCTTGTATGGTCCAGCGAACACCGGGGAGCTGTTTTTT. It encodes CASSLYGPANTGELFF. The J gene is TRBJ2-2, the V gene TRBV5-1; D not resolved. Germline V gives CDR1 SGHRS, CDR2 YFSETQ. The CDR3 has 16 residues. V was trimmed by 1 base and J by 0 bases, leaving 10 bases between them. The whole variable domain, remainder taken from reference TRBV5-1 and TRBJ2-2, is KAGVTQTPRYLIKTRGQQVTLSCSPISGHRSVSWYQQTPGQGLQFLFEYFSETQRNKGNFPGRFSGRQFSNSRSEMNVSTLELGDSALYLCASSLYGPANTGELFFGEGSRLTVL.

V and J are TRBV4-3 and TRBJ2-1; 8 bases match TRBD2. The CDR3 totals 17 residues. V was pared by 0 bases and J by 2 bases, with 6 bases of the junction left unmatched. Germline CDR1 and CDR2: LGHNA and YSLEER. The CDR3 reads CASSQDGTSGPYNEQFF. Written as DNA, the CDR3 is TGCGCCAGCAGCCAAGATGGGACTAGTGGGCCCTACAATGAGCAGTTCTTC.

The J gene is TRBJ2-5, the V gene TRBV21-1; the DNA was not compared with TRBD1, the D call given in the table. TRBV21-1 is shown as a pseudogene. CDR3 size: 17 residues. The DNA for the CDR3 is TGTGCCAGCAGCAAAGGTACAGGACAGGGGGCGGGGGAGACCCAGTACTTC. Translated: CASSKGTGQGAGETQYF.

The chain carries TRBV5-1 and TRBJ1-1; a possible D gene is TRBD1 (5 bases). Germline V gives CDR1 SGHRS, CDR2 YFSETQ. This CDR3 spans 15 amino acids. The V and J ends lost 7 bases and 0 bases respectively, with 16 bases between them. CDR3 sequence reads: CASHQTENMNTEAFF. For the CDR3, the DNA is TGCGCCAGCCACCAGACAGAGAATATGAACACTGAAGCTTTCTTT.

This rearrangement joins TRBV10-3 to TRBJ1-1; 8 nucleotides match TRBD1. The trim removed 11 bases at V and 1 base at J, leaving 9 bases unmatched. The germline gives CDR1 ENHRY, CDR2 SYGVKD. The CDR3 has 14 residues. The CDR3 nucleotides are TGTGCCTCCGGACAGGGAGGAACGAACACTGAAGCTTTCTTT. Amino acids: CASGQGGTNTEAFF.